The 29 T cell receptor beta chains below were found in one sample sequenced in a study of cytomegalovirus exposure and HLA in healthy donors. The PCR employed 60 Vbeta primers together with 13 Jbeta primers. Here immunoSEQ multiplex PCR was the method, and the copy in TCRdb shows in-frame clones only, minus some. The data hold 99,000 or so clones, with more than 70% observed a single time. Sequencing input: PBMCs. All receptors derive from a man aged 25-40 years in good health and CMV-seronegative.

V is TRBV30 and J is TRBJ2-7; D is possibly TRBD2 (6 bases). Germline assignment: CDR1 GTSNPN and CDR2 SVGIG (reference sequence). V lost 5 bases and J lost 1, with 15 bases in between. This CDR3 comprises 14 residues. The CDR3 DNA follows: TGTGCCTGGTCGGTCGGGACTCAGTCCTACGAGCAGTACTTC. It encodes CAWSVGTQSYEQYF.

The V gene is TRBV19, the J gene TRBJ1-1; 8 bases map to TRBD1. The CDR3 contains 17 residues. V lost 0 bases and J lost 0; bases outside the gene matches: 6. Per the germline V gene, CDR1 is LNHDA and CDR2 is SQIVND (reference sequence). The CDR3 region is CASSIDGPGGVNTEAFF. In DNA, the CDR3 is TGTGCCAGTAGTATAGATGGCCCAGGGGGCGTGAACACTGAAGCTTTCTTT.

The chain joins TRBV6-4 to TRBJ2-1; the match to TRBD1 covers 9 bases. The CDR3 consists of 14 residues. Germline V lookup: CDR1 MRHNA, CDR2 SNTAGT. Unmatched junction bases numbered 6, after V lost 5 bases and J lost 7 bases. Here the CDR3 reads CASSPGQGYNEQFF. CDR3 bases: TGTGCCAGCAGTCCGGGACAGGGCTATAATGAGCAGTTCTTC.

The chain links TRBV9 to TRBJ2-2, with D maybe TRBD2 (5 bases). This CDR3 is built from 15 residues. CDR1 is SGDLS and CDR2 is YYNGEE in the germline V gene. Trimming pared 3 bases from V and 10 bases from J, leaving 19 bases between. CDR3 loop: CASSALAGVGSELFF. CDR3 nucleotide sequence: TGTGCCAGCAGCGCTCTGGCCGGGGTGGGATCGGAGCTGTTTTTT. The full variable domain, with the rest looked up from reference TRBV9 and TRBJ2-2, is DSGVTQTPKHLITATGQRVTLRCSPRSGDLSVYWYQQSLDQGLQFLIQYYNGEERAKGNILERFSAQQFPDLHSELNLSSLELGDSALYFCASSALAGVGSELFFGEGSRLTVL.

Worth noting for this clone: One junction end does not reproduce the germline sequence, and a read error may be involved. The chain employs TRBV7-9 and TRBJ1-6; D gene ambiguous. Germline assignment: CDR1 SEHNR and CDR2 FQNEAQ (reference sequence). This CDR3 spans 12 amino acids. The CDR3 loop reads CSSSPDEGPLHF. For the CDR3, the DNA is TGTTCCAGCAGCCCCGATGAGGGACCCCTCCACTTT.

The chain recombines TRBV2 with TRBJ1-1; 7 bases are shared with TRBD1. V lost 7 bases, J lost 3 bases, and 11 bases stayed unmatched. CDR3 length: 15 residues. From germline, CDR1 is SNHLY and CDR2 FYNNEI. The CDR3 loop is CASNRGGPVDTEAFF. In DNA form, the CDR3 reads TGTGCCAGCAACAGGGGAGGACCCGTGGACACTGAAGCTTTCTTT. The entire variable domain, with the rest obtained from reference TRBV2 and TRBJ1-1, is as follows: EPEVTQTPSHQVTQMGQEVILRCVPISNHLYFYWYRQILGQKVEFLVSFYNNEISEKSEIFDDQFSVERPDGSNFTLKIRSTKLEDSAMYFCASNRGGPVDTEAFFGQGTRLTVV.

V is TRBV28 and J is TRBJ2-5; TRBD2 agrees at 12 bases. The CDR3 runs 15 residues. The V gene end was trimmed by 6 bases and the J gene end by 3 bases; junction bases not matched to a gene: 5. Germline values: CDR1 MDHEN, CDR2 SYDVKM. The DNA for the CDR3 is TGTGCCAGCAGGCGCCGGACTAGCGGGAAAGAGACCCAGTACTTC. Translating gives CASRRRTSGKETQYF.

The chain joins TRBV6-5 to TRBJ1-1, with a tentative D call TRBD1 (6 bases). V shed 4 bases and J shed 4 bases, with 10 bases lying between them. The CDR3 loop spans 13 amino acids. CDR1 is MNHEY and CDR2 is SVGAGI in the germline V gene. Here the CDR3 DNA reads TGTGCCAGCAGTTTACAGGGAAGCACTGAAGCTTTCTTT. It encodes CASSLQGSTEAFF.

V is TRBV28 and J is TRBJ2-7, with D maybe TRBD2 (5 bases). V lost 6 bases, J lost 3 bases, and 9 bases lay in between. CDR1 MDHEN and CDR2 SYDVKM come from the germline V gene. The CDR3 runs to 12 residues. CDR3 in DNA: TGTGCCAGCAGCGTCCGGGGCTACGAGCAGTACTTC. Its translation: CASSVRGYEQYF.

The genes are TRBV4-1 and TRBJ2-1, with 13 bases lining up with TRBD2. Trimming cost V 2 bases and J 9 bases; bases outside gene matches: 10. Germline V gene sequence: CDR1 MGHRA, CDR2 YSYEKL. This CDR3 contains 17 residues. The CDR3 spells CASSQPRWTSGSFEQFF. Here the CDR3 DNA reads TGCGCCAGCAGCCAACCAAGGTGGACTAGCGGGAGTTTTGAGCAGTTCTTC.

V usage is TRBV7-9 and J usage is TRBJ2-1; 8 bases are shared with TRBD2. Germline CDR1 is SEHNR and CDR2 is FQNEAQ (reference sequence). This CDR3 is 16 amino acids long. After removal of 2 bases from V and 9 bases from J, the junction contained 12 bases not matched to a gene. The CDR3 DNA is TGTGCCAGCAGCTTACTGGCCCGGGAGGGTAGGGTTGAGCAGTTCTTC. It encodes CASSLLAREGRVEQFF.

This clone was seen just once. The chain employs TRBV6-5 and TRBJ2-5, with TRBD2 matching 8 bases. The end of the DNA fits TRBJ2-7 better, so the J call may be wrong. Germline V CDR1 and CDR2: MNHEY, SVGAGI. CDR3 length: 16 amino acids. CDR3 coding DNA: TGTGCCAGCAGTTACTCGGGGCTAGCGGGCTCCTACGAGCAGTACTTC. Protein: CASSYSGLAGSYEQYF.

This rearrangement joins TRBV5-1 to TRBJ2-1; 9 bases match TRBD2. The CDR3 is made up of 15 amino acids. With 0 bases clipped from V and 4 bases from J, the junction kept 2 bases outside the gene matches. Germline V lookup: CDR1 SGHRS, CDR2 YFSETQ. The CDR3 DNA reads as TGCGCCAGCAGCTTGGAAGCGGGGGGTTACAATGAGCAGTTCTTC. Its protein product is CASSLEAGGYNEQFF.

The chain employs TRBV9 and TRBJ2-3, with no clear D. V shed 3 bases and J shed 3 bases, with 14 bases lying between them. Germline assignment: CDR1 SGDLS and CDR2 YYNGEE. The CDR3 has 15 residues. The CDR3 DNA reads as TGTGCCAGCAGCGCGCGTCCAGCCGGGACAGATACGCAGTATTTT. Translating it yields CASSARPAGTDTQYF.

The chain couples TRBV5-1 to TRBJ1-5; TRBD1 is a possible D gene (6 bases). Germline V gives CDR1 SGHRS, CDR2 YFSETQ. V dropped 5 bases and J dropped 0 bases, with 12 bases sitting between them. This CDR3 contains 15 residues. The CDR3 sequence: CASRGGLGSNQPQHF. The DNA of the CDR3 is TGCGCCAGCAGGGGGGGGCTGGGTAGCAATCAGCCCCAGCATTTT.

The V call is TRBV4-1, the J call TRBJ2-1; D gene ambiguous. V lost 0 bases and J lost 0, with 9 bases in between. CDR1 and CDR2 (germline): MGHRA, YSYEKL. The CDR3 has 16 amino acids. As DNA, the CDR3 is TGCGCCAGCAGCCAAGATTGGTGGAGCTCCTACAATGAGCAGTTCTTC. This translates into CASSQDWWSSYNEQFF.

This sequence joins TRBV5-1 and TRBJ2-7, with D possibly matching TRBD1 (6 bases). The V gene lost 0 bases and the J gene lost 5 bases, with 12 bases spanning the gap. This CDR3 has 14 amino acids. Germline lookup yields CDR1 SGHRS and CDR2 YFSETQ. DNA of the CDR3: TGCGCCAGCAGCTTGGGGGCAGGGGCGGACGAGCAGTACTTC. Protein: CASSLGAGADEQYF.

This clone was found a few times. V and J are TRBV6-1 and TRBJ2-3, with D perhaps matching TRBD2 (5 bases). This CDR3 spans 11 amino acids. Deletions cut 7 bases from V and 11 bases from J, with 13 bases between. Germline loops: CDR1 MNHNS, CDR2 SASEGT. CDR3 sequence: CASTADREQYF. As DNA, the CDR3 is TGTGCCAGCACCGCTGACCGGGAGCAGTATTTT.

The chain couples TRBV13 to TRBJ1-2; 12 bases match TRBD1. The CDR3 sequence is 16 residues long. Germline V CDR1 and CDR2: PRHDT, FYEKMQ (reference sequence). V gave up 0 bases and J gave up 5 bases; unmatched junction bases: 4. The CDR3 protein is CASSLGWGQGAYGYTF. CDR3 coding DNA: TGTGCCAGCAGCTTAGGCTGGGGACAGGGGGCTTATGGCTACACCTTC. The complete variable domain, with remaining parts taken from reference TRBV13 and TRBJ1-2, reads AAGVIQSPRHLIKEKRETATLKCYPIPRHDTVYWYQQGPGQDPQFLISFYEKMQSDKGSIPDRFSAQQFSDYHSELNMSSLELGDSALYFCASSLGWGQGAYGYTFGSGTRLTVV.

The chain uses TRBV6-5 and TRBJ1-6; 7 bases are a match to TRBD1. J was trimmed by 6 bases and V by 7 bases; bases with no gene match: 6. Germline V gene sequence: CDR1 MNHEY, CDR2 SVGAGI. The CDR3 covers 14 residues. The chain's CDR3 is CASNPQGTNSPLHF. CDR3 DNA: TGTGCCAGCAACCCACAGGGGACTAATTCACCCCTCCACTTT.

The rearrangement joins TRBV7-2 to TRBJ1-4, with 9 bases fitting TRBD1. The CDR3 consists of 15 residues. Germline CDR1 and CDR2: SGHTA and FQGNSA. The V segment lost 4 bases and the J segment 7 bases; nucleotides outside the gene matches: 7. The CDR3 region has the DNA TGTGCCAGCAGCTGGATACAGGGGGCAAGTGAAAAACTGTTTTTT. Encoded protein: CASSWIQGASEKLFF.

There are a few counts of this clone. V gene TRBV2 combines with J gene TRBJ1-5, with 8 bases aligning to TRBD1. The CDR3 has 14 residues. CDR1 and CDR2 (germline): SNHLY, FYNNEI. V lost 7 bases and J lost 5; bases outside the gene matches: 7. The CDR3 sequence is CASKSGGAYQPQHF. The CDR3 DNA sequence: TGTGCCAGCAAGTCAGGGGGCGCCTATCAGCCCCAGCATTTT.

The chain has TRBV29-1 and TRBJ1-2, with D possibly being TRBD1 (5 bases). The CDR3 length is 14 residues. Germline lookup yields CDR1 SQVTM and CDR2 ANQGSEA. With 2 bases removed from V and 6 bases from J, the gap between germline ends came to 16 bases. CDR3 loop: CSVELPGRRDGYTF. The CDR3 DNA follows: TGCAGCGTTGAACTGCCAGGGCGACGAGATGGCTACACCTTC.

This clone is a singleton in its sample. The chain joins TRBV7-8 to TRBJ1-1; tentatively, D is TRBD1 (5 bases). This CDR3 contains 18 residues. Between the trimmed V and J ends, which lost 0 bases and 4 bases, there was a span of 21 bases. Germline V gives CDR1 SGHVS, CDR2 FQNEAQ. The CDR3 reads CASSLARELRKVVTEAFF. The DNA for the CDR3 is TGTGCCAGCAGCTTAGCCAGGGAACTGCGGAAGGTTGTCACTGAAGCTTTCTTT. The full variable domain, its missing parts supplied by reference TRBV7-8 and TRBJ1-1, is GAGVSQSPRYKVAKRGQDVALRCDPISGHVSLFWYQQALGQGPEFLTYFQNEAQLDKSGLPSDRFFAERPEGSVSTLKIQRTQQEDSAVYLCASSLARELRKVVTEAFFGQGTRLTVV.

V gene TRBV30 combines with J gene TRBJ1-2; possibly TRBD1 for D (5 bases). The V and J ends lost 0 bases and 6 bases respectively, with 11 bases between them. Germline V gene sequence: CDR1 GTSNPN, CDR2 SVGIG (reference sequence). The CDR3 length is 13 residues. CDR3 residues: CAWSVGRDHGYTF. The CDR3 nucleotides are TGTGCCTGGAGTGTGGGCAGGGATCATGGCTACACCTTC.

The chain links TRBV7-9 to TRBJ2-3; 12 nucleotides agree with TRBD1. In germline, CDR1 is SEHNR, CDR2 FQNEAQ (reference sequence). With 5 bases clipped from V and 3 bases from J, the junction kept 9 bases outside the gene matches. The CDR3 sequence is 17 residues long. The CDR3 coding sequence is TGTGCCAGCAGCCCACGCGGGACAGGGGGCTCGACAGATACGCAGTATTTT. Residues: CASSPRGTGGSTDTQYF.

The chain is built from TRBV10-3 and TRBJ1-3; TRBD1 matches at 8 bases. V trimming: 6 bases; J trimming: 4 bases; junction bases outside the gene matches: 5. This CDR3 is built from 14 residues. Germline CDR1 and CDR2: ENHRY and SYGVKD. CDR3: CAISQGQGGNTIYF. The CDR3, as DNA: TGTGCCATCAGCCAAGGACAGGGCGGAAACACCATATATTTT.

CDR3 loop: CASSWDRAYEQYF. In DNA, the CDR3 is TGTGCCAGCAGTTGGGACAGAGCCTACGAGCAGTACTTC. The chain employs TRBV27 and TRBJ2-7, with TRBD1 identical over 7 bases. This CDR3 region has 13 residues. Germline values: CDR1 MNHEY, CDR2 SMNVEV (reference sequence). Germline trimming cut 4 bases from V and 2 bases from J; bases unmatched to any gene: 2.

The chain has TRBV6-1 and TRBJ1-4, with D unresolved. The germline gives CDR1 MNHNS, CDR2 SASEGT. This CDR3 contains 12 residues. The V end was cut by 2 bases, the J end by 11 bases, with 9 bases between. The CDR3 loop reads CASSELRGKLFF. The CDR3 DNA is TGTGCCAGCAGTGAACTCCGAGGGAAACTGTTTTTT.